The entry below gives a single T cell receptor (beta chain) sequence along with its context. Naive CD45RA+ and memory CD45RA-negative subsets were split from CD4+ cells. The data were taken from a study of shared clonotypes between healthy human individuals. This CDR3 is built from 13 residues. Unmatched junction bases numbered 12, after V lost 6 bases and J lost 13 bases. Germline CDR1 is MNHNY and CDR2 is SVGAGI (reference sequence). This table comes from immunoSEQ multiplex PCR, and its TCRdb copy is limited to in-frame clones, with some not included. The table has fewer than 3 million clones, around 93% seen once; the top ten hold 0.37%.

The sequenced material came from naive CD4+ T cells from PBMCs. Specified subset: CD45RA+ positively selected. This clonotype was obtained from a young man in good health. Some clones in this sample may be carry-over from other donors' samples. This sequence joins TRBV6-6 and TRBJ2-1; TRBD2 aligns across 7 bases. The CDR3 bases are TGTGCCAGCAGCACGTATGGCGGGAGCGGCCAGTTCTTC. Translating it yields CASSTYGGSGQFF.